The T cell receptor (beta chain) described here comes from a study of blood T cell repertoires in COVID-19. Study-level background: Acute-phase and convalescent COVID-19 samples originated in the United States, Italy and Spain. T cells, B-cell-depleted T cells, or PBMCs provided the cDNA or gDNA that served as material.

Original handling: Reference gene primers were amplified, and this amplification served to estimate nucleated cell counts. Sequenced by immunoSEQ multiplex PCR; TCRdb stores in-frame clones only, minus some. V and J calls and clone size follow that table, whereas D and trimming were derived from the DNA. The sample shows around 240,000 clones, around 83% of them seen only once. Trimming cost V 6 bases and J 7 bases, with 15 bases left between them. In germline, CDR1 is SQVTM, CDR2 ANQGSEA. This CDR3 has 12 residues. Sequencing was performed on peripheral blood. The chain employs TRBV29-1 and TRBJ1-2; possible D gene TRBD1, 5 bases. The TCR originated in a middle-aged woman who had recovered from COVID-19. The CDR3 DNA reads TGCAGCGTCGACGACAGTCATCGTGGCTACACCTTC. Its protein is CSVDDSHRGYTF.